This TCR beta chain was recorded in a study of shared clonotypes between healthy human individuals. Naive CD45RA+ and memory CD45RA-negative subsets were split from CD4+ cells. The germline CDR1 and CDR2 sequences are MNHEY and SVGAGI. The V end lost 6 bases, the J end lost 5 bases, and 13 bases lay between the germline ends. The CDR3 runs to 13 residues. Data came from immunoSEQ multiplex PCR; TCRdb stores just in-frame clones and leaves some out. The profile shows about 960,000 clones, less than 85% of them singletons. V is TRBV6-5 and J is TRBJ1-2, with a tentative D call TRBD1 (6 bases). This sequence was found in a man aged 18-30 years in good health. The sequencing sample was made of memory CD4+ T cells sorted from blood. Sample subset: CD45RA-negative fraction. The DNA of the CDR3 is TGTGCCAGCAGCACGGCAGGGGCGTATGGCTACACCTTC. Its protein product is CASSTAGAYGYTF.